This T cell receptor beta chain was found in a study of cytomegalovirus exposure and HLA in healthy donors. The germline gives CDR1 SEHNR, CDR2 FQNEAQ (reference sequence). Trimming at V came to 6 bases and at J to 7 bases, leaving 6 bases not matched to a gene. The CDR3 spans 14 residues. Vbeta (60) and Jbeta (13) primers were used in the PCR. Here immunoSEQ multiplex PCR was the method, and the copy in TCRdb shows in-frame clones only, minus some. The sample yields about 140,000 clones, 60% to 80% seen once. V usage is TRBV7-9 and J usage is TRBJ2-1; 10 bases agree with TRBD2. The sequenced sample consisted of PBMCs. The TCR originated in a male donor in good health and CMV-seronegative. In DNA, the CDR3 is TGTGCCAGCAGTATTAGCGGGGGGCGGAATGAGCAGTTCTTC. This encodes CASSISGGRNEQFF.